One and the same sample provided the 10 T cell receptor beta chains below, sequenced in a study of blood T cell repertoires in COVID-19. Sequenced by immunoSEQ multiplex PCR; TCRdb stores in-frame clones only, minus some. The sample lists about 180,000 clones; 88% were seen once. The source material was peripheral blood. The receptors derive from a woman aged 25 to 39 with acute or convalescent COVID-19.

CDR3 coding DNA: TGTGCCACGAAACGGGGTTCCTACGAGCAGTACTTC. It translates to CATKRGSYEQYF. The chain combines TRBV10-3 with TRBJ2-7, with D tentatively TRBD2 (5 bases). The ends were cut back, 10 bases at V and 1 base at J, with 11 bases in the middle. There are 12 residues in the CDR3. Germline CDR1 reads ENHRY; CDR2 reads SYGVKD.

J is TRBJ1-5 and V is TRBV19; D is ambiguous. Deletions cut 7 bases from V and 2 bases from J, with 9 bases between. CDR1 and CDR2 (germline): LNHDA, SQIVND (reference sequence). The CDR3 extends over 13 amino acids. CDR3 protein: CASNAGRNQPQHF. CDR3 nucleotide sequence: TGTGCCAGTAATGCAGGTCGCAATCAGCCCCAGCATTTT.

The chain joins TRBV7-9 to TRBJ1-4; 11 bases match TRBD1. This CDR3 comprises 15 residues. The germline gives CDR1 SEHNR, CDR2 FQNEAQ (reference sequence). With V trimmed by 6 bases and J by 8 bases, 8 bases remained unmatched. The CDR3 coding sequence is TGTGCCAGCAGTCGAGGGACAGGGGGGGACGAAAAACTGTTTTTT. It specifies CASSRGTGGDEKLFF.

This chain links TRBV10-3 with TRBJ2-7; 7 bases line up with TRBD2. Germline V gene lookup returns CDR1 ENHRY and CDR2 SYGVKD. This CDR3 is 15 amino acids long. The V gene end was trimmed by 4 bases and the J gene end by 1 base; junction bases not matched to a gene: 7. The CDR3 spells CAISGGVSGSYEQYF. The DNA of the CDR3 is TGTGCCATCAGTGGGGGGGTTAGCGGGTCCTACGAGCAGTACTTC.

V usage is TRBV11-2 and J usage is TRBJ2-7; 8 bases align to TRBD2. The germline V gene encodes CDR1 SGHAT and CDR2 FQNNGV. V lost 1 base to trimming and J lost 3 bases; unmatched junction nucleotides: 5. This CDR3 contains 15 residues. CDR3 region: CASSLGAGGDYEQYF. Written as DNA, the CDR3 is TGTGCCAGCAGCTTAGGGGCGGGGGGAGACTACGAGCAGTACTTC. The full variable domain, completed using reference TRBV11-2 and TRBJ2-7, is EAGVAQSPRYKIIEKRQSVAFWCNPISGHATLYWYQQILGQGPKLLIQFQNNGVVDDSQLPKDRFSAERLKGVDSTLKIQPAKLEDSAVYLCASSLGAGGDYEQYFGPGTRLTVT.

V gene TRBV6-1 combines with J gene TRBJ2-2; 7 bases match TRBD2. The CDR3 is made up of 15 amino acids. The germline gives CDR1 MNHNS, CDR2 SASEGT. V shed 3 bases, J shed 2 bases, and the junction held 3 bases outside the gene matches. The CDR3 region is CASSEREFNTGELFF. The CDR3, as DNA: TGTGCCAGCAGTGAGCGGGAGTTTAACACCGGGGAGCTGTTTTTT.

The CDR3 sequence is CSASQGLTYEQYF. The CDR3 nucleotides read TGCAGCGCTTCACAGGGGCTGACCTACGAGCAGTACTTC. The V and J genes are TRBV29-1 and TRBJ2-7; 7 nucleotides agree with TRBD1. Germline CDR1 reads SQVTM; CDR2 reads ANQGSEA. Trimming cost V 7 bases and J 2 bases; bases outside gene matches: 8. This CDR3 has 13 amino acids.

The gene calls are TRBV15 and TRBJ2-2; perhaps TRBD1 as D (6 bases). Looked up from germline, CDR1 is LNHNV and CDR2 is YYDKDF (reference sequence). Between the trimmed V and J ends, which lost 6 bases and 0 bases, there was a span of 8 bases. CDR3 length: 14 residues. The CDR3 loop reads CATRDSSNTGELFF. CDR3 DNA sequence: TGTGCCACCAGGGACAGCTCGAACACCGGGGAGCTGTTTTTT.

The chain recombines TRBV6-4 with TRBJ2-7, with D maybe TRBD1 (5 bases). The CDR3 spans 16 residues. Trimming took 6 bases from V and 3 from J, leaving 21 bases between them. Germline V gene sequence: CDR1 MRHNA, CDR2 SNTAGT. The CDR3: CASRGRVYDRNYEQYF. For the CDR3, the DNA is TGTGCCAGCAGAGGAAGGGTATACGACAGAAACTACGAGCAGTACTTC.

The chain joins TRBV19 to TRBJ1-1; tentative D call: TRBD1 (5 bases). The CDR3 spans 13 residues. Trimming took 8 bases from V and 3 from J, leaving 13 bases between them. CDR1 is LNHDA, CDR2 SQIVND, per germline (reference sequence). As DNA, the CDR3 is TGTGCCAGTGGTGCCAGGGAGGACACTGAAGCTTTCTTT. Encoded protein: CASGAREDTEAFF.